This T cell receptor (beta chain) emerged from a study of radiotherapy plus CTLA-4 blockade in lung cancer. The study, taken as a whole, reports: In blood, early T cell clone dynamics reportedly predicted response best, together with interferon-beta. In blood, TCR clones derived from the tumor expanded after radiotherapy plus ipilimumab.

Focal radiation was given together with CTLA-4 blockade (ipilimumab) to patients with chemo-refractory metastatic non-small-cell lung cancer. Assay used: immunoSEQ multiplex PCR; TCRdb lists only in-frame clones, some missing. In the table there are about 110,000 clones, 85% to 90% of which are singletons. This clone turned up a few times. Its antigen is undetermined. The CDR3 runs 14 residues. Germline CDR1 and CDR2: MNHNS and SASEGT. With 7 bases removed from V and 8 bases from J, the gap between germline ends came to 20 bases. This receptor was taken from a human donor with non-small cell lung cancer that progressed on radiotherapy plus ipilimumab. Some clones in this sample may be carry-over from other donors' samples. V and J are TRBV6-1 and TRBJ1-2; TRBD1 might be the D (6 bases). Sequenced here: peripheral blood, sampled from a patient treated with radiotherapy plus ipilimumab. The CDR3 region has the DNA TGTGCCAGCACTGAGTTGGGGGGGCGGGGGGGCTACACCTTC. This sequence encodes CASTELGGRGGYTF.